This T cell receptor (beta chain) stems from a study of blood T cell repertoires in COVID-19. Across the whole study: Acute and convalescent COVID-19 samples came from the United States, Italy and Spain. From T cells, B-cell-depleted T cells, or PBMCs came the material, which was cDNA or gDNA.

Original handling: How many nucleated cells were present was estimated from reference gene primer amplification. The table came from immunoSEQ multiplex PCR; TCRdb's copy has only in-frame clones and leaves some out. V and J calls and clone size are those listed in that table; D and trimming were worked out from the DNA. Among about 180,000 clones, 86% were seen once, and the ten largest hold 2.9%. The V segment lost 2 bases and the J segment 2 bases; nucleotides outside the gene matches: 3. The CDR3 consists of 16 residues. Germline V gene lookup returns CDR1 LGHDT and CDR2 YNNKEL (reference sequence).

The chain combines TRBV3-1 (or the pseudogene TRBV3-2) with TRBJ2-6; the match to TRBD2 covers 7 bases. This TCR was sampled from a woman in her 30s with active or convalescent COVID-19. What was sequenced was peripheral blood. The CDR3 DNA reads TGTGCCAGCAGCCAACGGGGAGGGGCTGGGGCCAACGTCCTGACTTTC. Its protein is CASSQRGGAGANVLTF.